Presented here are 10 T cell receptor beta chains from one specimen sequenced in a study of cytomegalovirus exposure and HLA in healthy donors. Amplification used 60 Vbeta primers and 13 Jbeta primers. Assay: immunoSEQ multiplex PCR; the TCRdb copy retains only in-frame clones and omits some. In the table there are some 120,000 clones, around 83% of which are singletons. The source material was PBMCs. The receptor source for this set is a human donor in good health.

The CDR3 reads CASSGSGGTYEQYF. CDR3 nucleotides: TGTGCCAGCTCAGGTAGCGGGGGAACCTACGAGCAGTACTTC. The V call is TRBV18, the J call TRBJ2-7; 9 bases align to TRBD2. The CDR3 loop spans 14 amino acids. J gave up 2 bases and V 5 bases, and 4 bases lay outside the gene matches. Germline CDR1 KGHSH, CDR2 LQKENI.

The chain links TRBV19 to TRBJ1-2; D is uncertain. Deletions cut 11 bases from V and 7 bases from J, with 11 bases between. The CDR3 loop spans 10 amino acids. Germline V gives CDR1 LNHDA, CDR2 SQIVND (reference sequence). The CDR3 region has the DNA TGTGCCGCACGGGGATTTGGCTACACCTTC. Encoded protein: CAARGFGYTF.

The chain couples TRBV27 to TRBJ1-6; D might be TRBD1 (6 bases). The germline CDR1 and CDR2 sequences are MNHEY and SMNVEV (reference sequence). Deletions cut 7 bases from V and 3 bases from J, with 16 bases between. CDR3 length equals 16 residues. The CDR3 bases are TGTGCCAGCACTCAGGGGCAGGGCTTCTATAATTCACCCCTCCACTTT. As protein: CASTQGQGFYNSPLHF.

V is TRBV2 and J is TRBJ2-6; D unclear. The CDR3 covers 14 residues. Trimming left V 4 bases short and J 0 bases short, with 4 bases between. CDR1 and CDR2 from the germline V gene are SNHLY and FYNNEI. The CDR3 protein is CASSVSSGANVLTF. Written as DNA, the CDR3 is TGTGCCAGCAGTGTGAGCTCTGGGGCCAACGTCCTGACTTTC.

In this sample, this clone turned up a few times. V is TRBV5-1 and J is TRBJ1-5, with TRBD1 as a possible D gene (5 bases). CDR1 is SGHRS and CDR2 is YFSETQ in the germline V gene. The CDR3 spans 14 residues. V gave up 0 bases and J gave up 3 bases, with 7 bases separating them. Here the CDR3 reads CASSLEQVNQPQHF. CDR3 coding DNA: TGCGCCAGCAGCTTGGAACAGGTCAATCAGCCCCAGCATTTT. The whole variable domain, filled in from reference TRBV5-1 and TRBJ1-5, reads KAGVTQTPRYLIKTRGQQVTLSCSPISGHRSVSWYQQTPGQGLQFLFEYFSETQRNKGNFPGRFSGRQFSNSRSEMNVSTLELGDSALYLCASSLEQVNQPQHFGDGTRLSIL.

This chain connects TRBV4-1 to TRBJ1-5; perhaps TRBD1 as D (6 bases). V dropped 2 bases and J dropped 7 bases, with 21 bases sitting between them. The CDR3 length is 17 residues. CDR1 is MGHRA, CDR2 YSYEKL, per germline. The CDR3 reads CASSQLGAQGFIQPQHF. Here the CDR3 DNA reads TGCGCCAGCAGCCAACTCGGCGCACAGGGCTTCATCCAGCCCCAGCATTTT.

The chain employs TRBV5-6 and TRBJ2-5, with TRBD2 matching over 13 bases. CDR3 length: 18 residues. The germline CDR1 and CDR2 sequences are SGHDT and YYEEEE. The junction had 16 bases not matched to a gene; V was cut back by 4 bases and J by 7 bases. The CDR3 reads CASSPFGGLAGDLTTQYF. The CDR3 coding sequence is TGTGCCAGCAGCCCCTTCGGCGGACTAGCGGGGGACCTCACGACCCAGTACTTC.

The V call is TRBV2, the J call TRBJ1-2, with a weak D call TRBD1 (6 bases). Trimming stripped 6 bases from V and 4 bases from J, with 18 bases between. This CDR3 is built from 15 residues. The germline CDR1 and CDR2 sequences are SNHLY and FYNNEI. Here the CDR3 DNA reads TGTGCCAGCAGACTCCGGGACACCTCCGCCTATGGCTACACCTTC. Its translation: CASRLRDTSAYGYTF.

The rearrangement joins TRBV28 to TRBJ1-1, with 7 bases aligning to TRBD1. Per the germline V gene, CDR1 is MDHEN and CDR2 is SYDVKM. With 3 bases clipped from V and 7 bases from J, the junction kept 5 bases outside the gene matches. The CDR3 contains 13 residues. The CDR3 coding sequence is TGTGCCAGCAGTTTCCTCCGGGACAGTGAAGCTTTCTTT. This encodes CASSFLRDSEAFF.

Ten or more counts support this clone. The rearrangement uses TRBV6-1 and TRBJ1-4; TRBD1 matches 8 bases. Trimming at V came to 1 base and at J to 7 bases, leaving 2 bases not matched to a gene. Germline V gene data show CDR1 as MNHNS and CDR2 as SASEGT. The CDR3 is 14 residues long. CDR3 loop: CASSEGTGSEKLFF. CDR3 bases: TGTGCCAGCAGTGAAGGGACAGGGTCTGAAAAACTGTTTTTT.